This T cell receptor beta chain was observed in a study of blood T cell repertoires in COVID-19. The overall study: Nucleic acid was either cDNA or gDNA, and it came from T cells, B-cell-depleted T cells, or PBMCs.

The CDR3 totals 17 residues. V shed 4 bases, J shed 3 bases, and the junction held 8 bases outside the gene matches. Germline V gene sequence: CDR1 MDHEN, CDR2 SYDVKM. Original methodology: Reference gene primer amplification gave nucleated cell count estimates. TCRdb keeps only in-frame clones here, not all; method: immunoSEQ multiplex PCR. V, J and clone size are taken as reported in that table, and D and trimming were inferred from the DNA itself. This table has some 83,000 clones, 84% appearing once. Sample: peripheral blood. The chain combines TRBV28 with TRBJ2-1; 11 nucleotides line up with TRBD1. This sequence originates from a man between 50 and 59 years old with acute or convalescent COVID-19. The CDR3 bases are TGTGCCAGCAGTTCGCCGACCGGGACAGGGGGCTACAATGAGCAGTTCTTC. It encodes CASSSPTGTGGYNEQFF.